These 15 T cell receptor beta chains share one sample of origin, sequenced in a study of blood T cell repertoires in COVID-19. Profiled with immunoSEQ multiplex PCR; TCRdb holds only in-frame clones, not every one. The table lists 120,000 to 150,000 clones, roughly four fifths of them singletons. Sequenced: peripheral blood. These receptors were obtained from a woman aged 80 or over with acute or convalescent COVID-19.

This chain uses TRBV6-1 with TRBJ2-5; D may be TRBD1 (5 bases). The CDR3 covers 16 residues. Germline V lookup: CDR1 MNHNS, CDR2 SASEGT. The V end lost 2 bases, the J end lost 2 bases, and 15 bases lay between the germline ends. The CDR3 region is CASSEWYRQKQETQYF. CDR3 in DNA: TGTGCCAGCAGTGAATGGTACCGACAGAAACAAGAGACCCAGTACTTC.

CDR3 bases: TGTGCCAGCAGCCCACCGAAGGGGGGGGCCTACAATGAGCAGTTCTTC. Its protein is CASSPPKGGAYNEQFF. J is TRBJ2-1 and V is TRBV11-2; tentative D call: TRBD2 (7 bases). This CDR3 is 16 amino acids long. V was cut by 5 bases and J by 2 bases, with 16 bases left in between. The germline gives CDR1 SGHAT, CDR2 FQNNGV.

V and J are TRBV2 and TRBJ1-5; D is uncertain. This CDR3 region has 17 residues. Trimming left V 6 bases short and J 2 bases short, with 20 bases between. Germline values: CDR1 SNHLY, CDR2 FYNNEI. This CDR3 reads CASSARPTFSGNQPQHF. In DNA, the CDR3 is TGTGCCAGCAGCGCCCGACCGACCTTCAGCGGCAATCAGCCCCAGCATTTT.

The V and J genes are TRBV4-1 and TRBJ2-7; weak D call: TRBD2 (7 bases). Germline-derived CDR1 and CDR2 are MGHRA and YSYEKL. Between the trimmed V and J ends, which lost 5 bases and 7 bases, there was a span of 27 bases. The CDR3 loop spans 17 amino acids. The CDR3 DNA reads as TGCGCCAGCAGCTCGCCCCCGGGGGGCGCGGGGGTTTATGAGCAGTACTTC. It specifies CASSSPPGGAGVYEQYF.

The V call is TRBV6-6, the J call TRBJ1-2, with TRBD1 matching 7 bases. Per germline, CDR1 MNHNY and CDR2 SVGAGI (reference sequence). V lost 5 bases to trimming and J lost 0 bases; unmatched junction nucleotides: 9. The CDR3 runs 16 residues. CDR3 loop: CASSTRTGATNYGYTF. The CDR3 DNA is TGTGCCAGCAGTACCCGGACAGGAGCTACTAACTATGGCTACACCTTC.

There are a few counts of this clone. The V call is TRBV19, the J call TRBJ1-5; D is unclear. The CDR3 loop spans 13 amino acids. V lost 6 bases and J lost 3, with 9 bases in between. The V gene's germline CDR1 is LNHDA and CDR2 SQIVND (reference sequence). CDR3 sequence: CASRGQHNQPQHF. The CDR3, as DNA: TGTGCCAGTAGGGGCCAGCACAATCAGCCCCAGCATTTT.

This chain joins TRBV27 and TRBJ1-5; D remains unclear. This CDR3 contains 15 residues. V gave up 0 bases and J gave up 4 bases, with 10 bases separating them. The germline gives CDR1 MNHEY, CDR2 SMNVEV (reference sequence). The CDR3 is CASSLSQLQNQPQHF. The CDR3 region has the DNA TGTGCCAGCAGTTTATCACAGCTACAAAATCAGCCCCAGCATTTT.

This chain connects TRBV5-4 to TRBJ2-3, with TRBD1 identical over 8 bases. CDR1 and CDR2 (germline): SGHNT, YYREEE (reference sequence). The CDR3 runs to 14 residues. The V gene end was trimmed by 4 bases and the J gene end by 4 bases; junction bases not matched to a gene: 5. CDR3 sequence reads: CASSAKDRADTQYF. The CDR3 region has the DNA TGTGCCAGCAGCGCAAAGGACAGGGCAGATACGCAGTATTTT.

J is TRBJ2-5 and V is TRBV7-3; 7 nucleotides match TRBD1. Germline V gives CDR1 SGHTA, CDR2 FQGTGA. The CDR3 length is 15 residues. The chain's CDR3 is CTTIKPGQPRETQYF. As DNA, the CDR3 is TGTACGACCATAAAACCGGGACAGCCTCGGGAGACCCAGTACTTC.

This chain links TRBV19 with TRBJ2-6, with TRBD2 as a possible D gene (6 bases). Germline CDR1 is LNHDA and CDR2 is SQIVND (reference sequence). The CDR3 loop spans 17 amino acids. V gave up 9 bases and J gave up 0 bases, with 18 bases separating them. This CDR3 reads CASAHFGGFSGANVLTF. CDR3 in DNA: TGTGCCAGCGCTCACTTCGGGGGTTTCTCTGGGGCCAACGTCCTGACTTTC.

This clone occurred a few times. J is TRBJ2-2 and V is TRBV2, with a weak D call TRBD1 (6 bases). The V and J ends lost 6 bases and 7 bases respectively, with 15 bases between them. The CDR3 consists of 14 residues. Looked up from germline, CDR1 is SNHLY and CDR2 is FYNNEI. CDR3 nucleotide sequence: TGTGCCAGCAGCCTCAACAGGGCGGGCGGGGAGCTGTTTTTT. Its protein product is CASSLNRAGGELFF. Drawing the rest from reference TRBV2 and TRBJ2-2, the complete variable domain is EPEVTQTPSHQVTQMGQEVILRCVPISNHLYFYWYRQILGQKVEFLVSFYNNEISEKSEIFDDQFSVERPDGSNFTLKIRSTKLEDSAMYFCASSLNRAGGELFFGEGSRLTVL.

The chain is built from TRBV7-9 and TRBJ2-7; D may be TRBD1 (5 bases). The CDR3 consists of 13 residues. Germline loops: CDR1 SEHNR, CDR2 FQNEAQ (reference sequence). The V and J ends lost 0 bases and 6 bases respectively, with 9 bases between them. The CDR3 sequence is CASSLAGRAEQYF. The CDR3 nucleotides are TGTGCCAGCAGCTTAGCGGGCAGGGCCGAGCAGTACTTC.

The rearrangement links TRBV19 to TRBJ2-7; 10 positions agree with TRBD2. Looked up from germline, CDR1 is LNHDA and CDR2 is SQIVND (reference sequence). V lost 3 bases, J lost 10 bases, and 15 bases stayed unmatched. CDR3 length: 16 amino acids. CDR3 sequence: CASSITGTSDPTGQYF. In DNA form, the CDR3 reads TGTGCCAGTAGTATTACCGGGACTAGCGACCCTACGGGTCAGTACTTC.

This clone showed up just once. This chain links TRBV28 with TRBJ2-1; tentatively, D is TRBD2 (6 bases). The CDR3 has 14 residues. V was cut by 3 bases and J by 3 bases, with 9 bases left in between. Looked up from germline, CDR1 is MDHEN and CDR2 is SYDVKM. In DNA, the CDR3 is TGTGCCAGCAGTTTGGAGGGATACTACAATGAGCAGTTCTTC. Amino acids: CASSLEGYYNEQFF.

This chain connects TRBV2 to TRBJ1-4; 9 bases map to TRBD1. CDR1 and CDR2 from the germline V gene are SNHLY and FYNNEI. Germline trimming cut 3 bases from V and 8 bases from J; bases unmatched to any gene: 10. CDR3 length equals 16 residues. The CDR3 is CASSDAMGQGDEKLFF. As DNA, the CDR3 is TGTGCCAGCAGTGATGCAATGGGACAGGGAGACGAAAAACTGTTTTTT.